This TCR beta chain emerged from a study of CD8 T cells in Susac syndrome. The CDR3 covers 17 residues. The junction had 17 bases not matched to a gene; V was cut back by 9 bases and J by 6 bases. Germline assignment: CDR1 LNHDA and CDR2 SQIVND (reference sequence). This clonotype was counted a single time. RNA totalling roughly 0.45 to 1 ug underwent reverse transcription with random hexamers. TCRdb recomputed calls from the immunoSEQ multiplex PCR reads with MiXCR, one row per CDR3 protein. The sample holds fewer than 150,000 distinct CDR3 sequences, around nine tenths seen once. CD8+ and CD4+ T cells taken from blood had their TCR beta sequenced.

The chain uses TRBV19 and TRBJ2-2; 9 nucleotides line up with TRBD1. The sequenced sample was CD8+ T cells from PBMCs. The receptor was derived from a human donor with multiple sclerosis. CDR3 sequence (DNA): TGTGCCAGCCAAGGATCCCGGGACAGGGTGATCTCCGGGGAGCTGTTTTTT. Translated, it gives CASQGSRDRVISGELFF.